The T cell receptor (beta chain) described here comes from a study of blood T cell repertoires in COVID-19. Study overall: COVID-19 samples from acute and convalescent phases originated in the United States, Italy and Spain.

The CDR3 has 15 residues. The germline V gene encodes CDR1 SGHVS and CDR2 FQNEAQ. V lost 1 base to trimming and J lost 5 bases, with 11 bases between them. In the source study's methods: Estimated nucleated cell counts came from reference gene primer amplification. Produced via immunoSEQ multiplex PCR; TCRdb's table is partial and in-frame only. V, J and clone size are taken as reported in that table, and D and trimming were inferred from the DNA itself. The sample carries roughly 70,000 clones, 85% to 90% recorded once. The rearrangement links TRBV7-8 to TRBJ1-4, with D unresolved. Specimen: peripheral blood. This sequence was found in a woman between 45 and 65 years old with active COVID-19. CDR3 sequence (DNA): TGTGCCAGCAGCTTAGGAAGCGGGGAGAATGAAAAACTGTTTTTT. This gives the protein CASSLGSGENEKLFF.